Presented here are 31 T cell receptor beta chains from one specimen sequenced in a study of blood T cell dynamics during melanoma immunotherapy. Method: immunoSEQ multiplex PCR; TCRdb's copy keeps in-frame clones and lacks some. The sample has approximately 13,000 clones, just over 85% seen once; the top ten hold 5.5% to 7.5%. This sample's time point: pre-treatment baseline. The sequencing here drew on blood, taken from a patient treated with checkpoint blockade. These receptors all come from a human donor with melanoma.

The genes are TRBV7-3 and TRBJ1-1, with no clear D. The ends were cut back, 5 bases at V and 5 bases at J, with 27 bases in the middle. Germline CDR1 and CDR2: SGHTA and FQGTGA. This CDR3 region has 18 residues. Written as DNA, the CDR3 is TGTGCCAGCAGCCACAAAAGGGCGTCGAAGGGAGGGAATACTGAAGCTTTCTTT. Amino acids: CASSHKRASKGGNTEAFF.

The chain employs TRBV6-1 and TRBJ1-4, with a weak D call TRBD1 (6 bases). The CDR3 runs to 13 residues. The V gene's germline CDR1 is MNHNS and CDR2 SASEGT. V lost 7 bases, J lost 7 bases, and 13 bases lay in between. The CDR3 DNA reads as TGTGCCAGCATCGGGGGGCCTGGTGAAAAACTGTTTTTT. It encodes CASIGGPGEKLFF.

This sequence joins TRBV21-1 and TRBJ2-5. TRBV21-1 is given as a pseudogene. The CDR3 extends over 18 amino acids. The CDR3 here is CASSHSWDFTWRGETQYF. The CDR3 nucleotides read TGTGCCAGCAGTCACTCATGGGACTTCACGTGGAGGGGGGAGACCCAGTACTTC.

The rearrangement links TRBV12-5 to TRBJ1-2; maybe TRBD1 (5 bases). Germline V gives CDR1 LGHNT, CDR2 FRNRAP. V lost 2 bases, J lost 8 bases, and 12 bases lay in between. The CDR3 totals 13 residues. The chain's CDR3 is CASGLSQGGGYTF. The CDR3, as DNA: TGTGCTAGTGGTTTGAGTCAGGGAGGCGGCTACACCTTC.

CDR3 region: CASSLTVSSRGTQYF. The CDR3 DNA reads TGTGCCAGCAGTTTAACGGTCAGCAGCCGGGGGACCCAGTACTTC. The chain uses TRBV27 and TRBJ2-5; possible D gene TRBD2, 5 bases. V was pared by 2 bases and J by 7 bases, with 17 bases between. Looked up from germline, CDR1 is MNHEY and CDR2 is SMNVEV (reference sequence). The CDR3 contains 15 residues.

CDR3 amino acids: CASSVLAGARETQYF. In DNA, the CDR3 is TGTGCCAGCAGTGTCCTAGCGGGGGCCAGGGAGACCCAGTACTTC. The J gene is TRBJ2-5, the V gene TRBV6-1, with TRBD2 matching 10 bases. The V segment lost 4 bases and the J segment 5 bases; nucleotides outside the gene matches: 7. The length of the CDR3 is 15 residues. CDR1 MNHNS and CDR2 SASEGT come from the germline V gene.

This clone has a handful of counts. This chain uses TRBV10-3 with TRBJ2-5; TRBD1 might be the D (7 bases). Germline loops: CDR1 ENHRY, CDR2 SYGVKD. Trimming pared 6 bases from V and 5 bases from J, leaving 19 bases between. CDR3 size: 15 residues. The CDR3 nucleotides are TGTGCCATCAGGGGATCGACAGGGACTCTTGAGACCCAGTACTTC. Amino acid sequence: CAIRGSTGTLETQYF.

J is TRBJ2-5 and V is TRBV7-2; D is ambiguous. CDR3 length: 13 amino acids. The ends were cut back, 5 bases at V and 6 bases at J, with 13 bases in the middle. Germline loops: CDR1 SGHTA, CDR2 FQGNSA. The CDR3 DNA sequence: TGTGCCAGCAGCACCGGACCAGGTCAGACCCAGTACTTC. It codes for CASSTGPGQTQYF. Full variable domain (remainder filled in from reference TRBV7-2 and TRBJ2-5): GAGVSQSPSNKVTEKGKDVELRCDPISGHTALYWYRQSLGQGLEFLIYFQGNSAPDKSGLPSDRFSAERTGGSVSTLTIQRTQQEDSAVYLCASSTGPGQTQYFGPGTRLLVL.

The rearrangement links TRBV13 to TRBJ2-7; tentative D call: TRBD2 (5 bases). CDR1 is PRHDT and CDR2 is FYEKMQ in the germline V gene (reference sequence). The germline V and J ends were trimmed by 3 bases and 3 bases, with 9 bases remaining between them. This CDR3 is built from 13 residues. The CDR3 coding sequence is TGTGCCAGCAGCTTGTCTCGGGACTACGAGCAGTACGTC. It translates to CASSLSRDYEQYV.

The chain employs TRBV15 and TRBJ2-7; perhaps TRBD1 as D (6 bases). V lost 0 bases and J lost 5, with 11 bases in between. CDR1 is LNHNV, CDR2 YYDKDF, per germline (reference sequence). The CDR3 is made up of 14 amino acids. CDR3 protein: CATSREGGINEQYV. The DNA of the CDR3 is TGTGCCACCAGCAGAGAAGGGGGAATAAACGAGCAGTACGTC.

There are a few counts of this clone. The chain is built from TRBV7-8 and TRBJ2-1; the D gene is possibly TRBD1 (6 bases). This CDR3 has 15 amino acids. V lost 6 bases to trimming and J lost 6 bases, with 18 bases between them. Germline loops: CDR1 SGHVS, CDR2 FQNEAQ. Here the CDR3 reads CASSSTGSLGNEQFF. Here the CDR3 DNA reads TGTGCCAGCAGTTCCACAGGGTCGTTAGGCAATGAGCAGTTCTTC.

The rearrangement joins TRBV6-1 to TRBJ2-2; 8 nucleotides align to TRBD1. Germline trimming cut 4 bases from V and 1 base from J; bases unmatched to any gene: 8. There are 17 residues in the CDR3. CDR1 MNHNS and CDR2 SASEGT come from the germline V gene. The CDR3 coding sequence is TGTGCCAGCAGTGCATCTCAGGGACAGGAGAACACCGGGGAGCTGTTTTTT. This sequence encodes CASSASQGQENTGELFF.

The rearrangement links TRBV5-1 to TRBJ2-3, with 14 bases identical to TRBD2. The CDR3 totals 16 residues. Germline CDR1 SGHRS, CDR2 YFSETQ. J gave up 4 bases and V 4 bases, and 5 bases lay outside the gene matches. The CDR3 nucleotides read TGCGCCAGCAGCAGACTAGCGGGGGGGCCCTCAGATACGCAGTATTTT. Residues: CASSRLAGGPSDTQYF.

This clone was found once. The chain couples TRBV2 to TRBJ1-2; D possibly corresponds to TRBD1 (6 bases). Trimming stripped 7 bases from V and 2 bases from J, with 17 bases between. Per the germline V gene, CDR1 is SNHLY and CDR2 is FYNNEI. This CDR3 has 15 residues. The CDR3 region is CASKMPGAENYGYTF. The DNA for the CDR3 is TGTGCCAGCAAGATGCCAGGGGCAGAAAACTATGGCTACACCTTC.

This clone was seen just once. The rearrangement joins TRBV14 to TRBJ1-1, with 9 positions matching TRBD1. This CDR3 contains 16 residues. Trimming at V came to 4 bases and at J to 3 bases, leaving 9 bases not matched to a gene. Germline V gives CDR1 SGHDN, CDR2 FVKESK. CDR3 in DNA: TGTGCCAGCAGCCCTGGGACAGGGTATTTTGACACTGAAGCTTTCTTT. This codes for CASSPGTGYFDTEAFF.

The V gene is TRBV6-1, the J gene TRBJ1-3; weak D call: TRBD1 (5 bases). The germline V gene encodes CDR1 MNHNS and CDR2 SASEGT. The V and J ends lost 5 bases and 3 bases respectively, with 14 bases between them. The CDR3 consists of 15 residues. CDR3: CASSLGQGGGNTIYF. Here the CDR3 DNA reads TGTGCCAGCAGTCTAGGGCAGGGCGGTGGAAACACCATATATTTT.

This chain's CDR3 is CASSIGTGGRAGELFF. The CDR3 region has the DNA TGTGCCAGCAGCATTGGGACAGGGGGTAGGGCCGGGGAGCTGTTTTTT. J is TRBJ2-2 and V is TRBV5-4; TRBD1 aligns across 11 bases. CDR1 is SGHNT, CDR2 YYREEE, per germline (reference sequence). The CDR3 loop spans 16 amino acids. V was pared by 4 bases and J by 6 bases, with 8 bases of the junction left unmatched.

The CDR3 sequence: CSGRGGETQYF. CDR3 sequence (DNA): TGCAGTGGTCGAGGGGGGGAGACCCAGTACTTC. This sequence joins TRBV20-1 and TRBJ2-5; D assignment may be TRBD1 or TRBD2 (6 bases each). This CDR3 contains 11 residues. V was trimmed by 7 bases and J by 5 bases, leaving 11 bases between them. Germline lookup yields CDR1 DFQATT and CDR2 SNEGSKA (reference sequence).

This clone has only a few counts. The chain is built from TRBV6-1 and TRBJ2-7; D assignment may be TRBD1 or TRBD2 (5 bases each). The germline V gene encodes CDR1 MNHNS and CDR2 SASEGT. The CDR3 is made up of 15 amino acids. The V end was cut by 6 bases, the J end by 1 base, with 16 bases between. The CDR3 here is CASSGPGTASYEQYF. The CDR3, as DNA: TGTGCCAGCAGCGGACCCGGGACGGCTTCCTACGAGCAGTACTTC.

This clone was detected only a few times. V is TRBV19 and J is TRBJ2-3, with D possibly TRBD1 on 6 matching bases. CDR3 size: 15 residues. V was trimmed by 3 bases and J by 2 bases, leaving 12 bases between them. Germline CDR1 and CDR2: LNHDA and SQIVND (reference sequence). The CDR3 is CASSIGQYPTDTQYF. DNA for the CDR3: TGTGCCAGTAGTATCGGACAGTACCCCACAGATACGCAGTATTTT.

In its sample, this clone was seen once. The chain employs TRBV15 and TRBJ2-3, with no clear D. CDR3 length equals 16 residues. With 0 bases removed from V and 0 bases from J, the gap between germline ends came to 10 bases. Germline CDR1 and CDR2: LNHNV and YYDKDF (reference sequence). In DNA, the CDR3 is TGTGCCACCAGCAGAGATCTGTCTGCTAGCACAGATACGCAGTATTTT. Amino acid sequence: CATSRDLSASTDTQYF.

The V gene is TRBV5-4, the J gene TRBJ2-5, with D perhaps TRBD1 (6 bases). V was trimmed by 4 bases and J by 5 bases, leaving 18 bases between them. Germline CDR1 and CDR2: SGHNT and YYREEE (reference sequence). The CDR3 spans 15 residues. The CDR3 bases are TGTGCCAGCAGCCAACGCCAGGGGTTAGGGGAGACCCAGTACTTC. The encoded protein is CASSQRQGLGETQYF. Complete variable domain (other parts from reference TRBV5-4 and TRBJ2-5): ETGVTQSPTHLIKTRGQQVTLRCSSQSGHNTVSWYQQALGQGPQFIFQYYREEENGRGNFPPRFSGLQFPNYSSELNVNALELDDSALYLCASSQRQGLGETQYFGPGTRLLVL.

The V call is TRBV5-4, the J call TRBJ2-1, with D tentatively TRBD2 (7 bases). CDR1 SGHNT and CDR2 YYREEE come from the germline V gene (reference sequence). V lost 4 bases, J lost 8 bases, and 13 bases lay in between. This CDR3 spans 13 amino acids. The CDR3 loop reads CASSPGGRDEQFF. The DNA of the CDR3 is TGTGCCAGCAGCCCGGGGGGCCGGGATGAGCAGTTCTTC.

The V call is TRBV6-5, the J call TRBJ1-6; 8 bases are shared with TRBD1. The CDR3 consists of 12 residues. Germline trimming cut 4 bases from V and 13 bases from J; bases unmatched to any gene: 3. Germline CDR1 is MNHEY and CDR2 is SVGAGI. This chain's CDR3 is CASSLGQGPLHF. The CDR3 DNA reads as TGTGCCAGCAGTTTAGGACAGGGCCCCCTCCACTTT.

This rearrangement joins TRBV19 to TRBJ1-1, with 10 bases aligning to TRBD1. The V gene's germline CDR1 is LNHDA and CDR2 SQIVND (reference sequence). The length of the CDR3 is 16 residues. After removal of 6 bases from V and 1 base from J, the junction contained 8 bases not matched to a gene. CDR3 nucleotide sequence: TGTGCCAGTAGCGGAGGGACAGGGGTTCAGAACACTGAAGCTTTCTTT. Its protein is CASSGGTGVQNTEAFF.

This sequence joins TRBV5-1 and TRBJ2-3; 7 bases line up with TRBD2. The ends lost 3 bases at V and 4 bases at J; junction bases unmatched: 11. Germline loops: CDR1 SGHRS, CDR2 YFSETQ. The length of the CDR3 is 16 residues. The CDR3 is CASSSTRAGRADTQYF. The CDR3 coding sequence is TGCGCCAGCAGCTCGACTAGAGCGGGGAGAGCAGATACGCAGTATTTT. The entire variable domain, with the rest obtained from reference TRBV5-1 and TRBJ2-3, is as follows: KAGVTQTPRYLIKTRGQQVTLSCSPISGHRSVSWYQQTPGQGLQFLFEYFSETQRNKGNFPGRFSGRQFSNSRSEMNVSTLELGDSALYLCASSSTRAGRADTQYFGPGTRLTVL.

The V gene is TRBV21-1, the J gene TRBJ2-1; the listed D gene, TRBD2, was not tested against the DNA. TRBV21-1 is tagged as a pseudogene. The CDR3 loop spans 16 amino acids. CDR3 protein: CASSKAGGGAYNEQFF. CDR3 bases: TGTGCCAGCAGCAAAGCGGGCGGGGGGGCCTACAATGAGCAGTTCTTC.

The V gene is TRBV19, the J gene TRBJ1-1; D possibly corresponds to TRBD1 (6 bases). Germline V gene lookup returns CDR1 LNHDA and CDR2 SQIVND (reference sequence). With 4 bases removed from V and 0 bases from J, the gap between germline ends came to 9 bases. The CDR3 loop spans 14 amino acids. CDR3 bases: TGTGCCAGTAGTAAACAGGGACTGAACACTGAAGCTTTCTTT. Encoded protein: CASSKQGLNTEAFF.

The chain carries TRBV19 and TRBJ1-4; TRBD1 matches at 7 bases. The CDR3 runs to 13 residues. Germline-derived CDR1 and CDR2 are LNHDA and SQIVND (reference sequence). The ends lost 11 bases at V and 0 bases at J; junction bases unmatched: 3. Here the CDR3 DNA reads TGTGCCTCACAGGGGACAACTAATGAAAAACTGTTTTTT. Protein product: CASQGTTNEKLFF.

This rearrangement joins TRBV4-3 to TRBJ1-2, with 8 bases identical to TRBD1. V was pared by 0 bases and J by 10 bases, with 10 bases of the junction left unmatched. The CDR3 has 15 residues. CDR1 LGHNA and CDR2 YSLEER come from the germline V gene. CDR3 residues: CASSQDGQGLRDYTF. The CDR3 coding sequence is TGCGCCAGCAGCCAAGATGGACAGGGCCTAAGGGACTACACCTTC.

This clone has only one observation. V usage is TRBV7-2 and J usage is TRBJ1-1, with 9 bases fitting TRBD1. V shed 5 bases, J shed 4 bases, and the junction held 8 bases outside the gene matches. Germline CDR1 SGHTA, CDR2 FQGNSA. This CDR3 region has 15 residues. The CDR3 is CASSRQGVRVTEAFF. CDR3 coding DNA: TGTGCCAGCAGCAGACAGGGGGTGAGGGTCACTGAAGCTTTCTTT.